This section outlines one TCR beta chain sequence together with its context. The sample belongs to a study of T cell changes during pregnancy in multiple sclerosis. Clones were read by immunoSEQ multiplex PCR, and TCRdb kept only the in-frame ones, dropping some. The sample holds roughly 93,000 clones, less than 95% seen once. CDR1 is SGHKS and CDR2 is YYEKEE in the germline V gene (reference sequence). Trimming pared 0 bases from V and 6 bases from J, leaving 19 bases between. The CDR3 has 17 amino acids. The material was peripheral blood, obtained in the first trimester of pregnancy. The rearrangement uses TRBV5-5 and TRBJ1-5; maybe TRBD1 (5 bases). The clonotype originates from a female donor in good health, enrolled as a control in a pregnancy study. CDR3 DNA sequence: TGTGCCAGCAGCTTGGGTTTACAGCGGGCGGGGACTCAGCCCCAGCATTTT. This encodes CASSLGLQRAGTQPQHF.